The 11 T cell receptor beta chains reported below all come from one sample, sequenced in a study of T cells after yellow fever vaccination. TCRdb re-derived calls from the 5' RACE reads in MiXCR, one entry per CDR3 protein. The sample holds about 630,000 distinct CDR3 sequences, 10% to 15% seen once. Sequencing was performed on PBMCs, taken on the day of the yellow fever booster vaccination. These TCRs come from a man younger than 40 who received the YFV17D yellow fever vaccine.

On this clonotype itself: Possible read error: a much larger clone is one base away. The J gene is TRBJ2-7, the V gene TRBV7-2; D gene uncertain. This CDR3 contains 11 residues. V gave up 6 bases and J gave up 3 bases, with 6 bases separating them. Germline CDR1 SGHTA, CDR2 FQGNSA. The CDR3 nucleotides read TGTGCCAGCAGGTGTCTCTACGAGCAGTACTTC. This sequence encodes CASRCLYEQYF.

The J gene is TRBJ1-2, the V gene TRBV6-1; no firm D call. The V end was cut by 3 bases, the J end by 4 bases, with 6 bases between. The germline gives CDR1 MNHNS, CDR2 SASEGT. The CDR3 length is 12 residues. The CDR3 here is CASSDKSYGYTF. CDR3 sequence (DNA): TGTGCCAGCAGTGACAAGAGCTATGGCTACACCTTC.

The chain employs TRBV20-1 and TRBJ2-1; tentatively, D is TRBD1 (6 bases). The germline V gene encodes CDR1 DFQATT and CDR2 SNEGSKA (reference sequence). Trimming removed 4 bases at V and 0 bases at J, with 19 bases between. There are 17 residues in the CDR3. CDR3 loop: CSANLLRGTSSYNEQFF. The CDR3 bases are TGCAGTGCTAACCTCCTAAGGGGGACGAGCTCCTACAATGAGCAGTTCTTC.

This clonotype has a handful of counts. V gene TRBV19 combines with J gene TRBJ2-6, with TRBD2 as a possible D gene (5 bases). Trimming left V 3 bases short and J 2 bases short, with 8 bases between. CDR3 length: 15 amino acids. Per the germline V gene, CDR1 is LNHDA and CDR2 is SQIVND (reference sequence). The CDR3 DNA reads TGTGCCAGTAGTATTTTCGGGGCTGGGGCCAACGTCCTGACTTTC. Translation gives CASSIFGAGANVLTF.

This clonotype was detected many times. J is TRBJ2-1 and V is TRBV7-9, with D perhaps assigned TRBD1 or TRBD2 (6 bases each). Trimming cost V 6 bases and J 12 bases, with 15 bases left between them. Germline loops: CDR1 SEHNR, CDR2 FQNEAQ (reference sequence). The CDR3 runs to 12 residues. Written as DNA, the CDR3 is TGTGCCAGCAGGACAACGGGGGCCTTGCAGTTCTTC. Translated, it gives CASRTTGALQFF.

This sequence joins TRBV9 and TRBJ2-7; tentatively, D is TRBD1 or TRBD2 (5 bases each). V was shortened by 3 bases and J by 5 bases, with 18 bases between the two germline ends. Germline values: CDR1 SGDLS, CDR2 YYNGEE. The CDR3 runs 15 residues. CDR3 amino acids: CASSDRDRRSDEQYF. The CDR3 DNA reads TGTGCCAGCAGCGACCGGGACCGTCGTTCGGACGAGCAGTACTTC.

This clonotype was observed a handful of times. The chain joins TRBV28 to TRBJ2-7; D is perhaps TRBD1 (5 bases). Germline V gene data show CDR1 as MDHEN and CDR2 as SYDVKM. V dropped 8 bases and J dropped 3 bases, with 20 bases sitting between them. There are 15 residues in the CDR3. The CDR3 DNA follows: TGTGCCAGCTCACCCCGATTGGGGCCAGGCTACGAGCAGTACTTC. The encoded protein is CASSPRLGPGYEQYF.

The CDR3 DNA reads as TGTGCCAGCAGCTCGGACGACTTCCCCTACGAGCAGTACTTC. Residues: CASSSDDFPYEQYF. The chain is built from TRBV7-6 and TRBJ2-7, with no clear D. Trimming cost V 4 bases and J 2 bases, with 12 bases left between them. Per the germline V gene, CDR1 is SGHVS and CDR2 is FNYEAQ. The CDR3 loop spans 14 amino acids.

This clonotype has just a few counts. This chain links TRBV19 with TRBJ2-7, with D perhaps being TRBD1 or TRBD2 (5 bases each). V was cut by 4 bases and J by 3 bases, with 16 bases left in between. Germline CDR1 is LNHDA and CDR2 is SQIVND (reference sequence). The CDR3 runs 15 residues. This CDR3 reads CASSTLGTVDYEQYF. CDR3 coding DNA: TGTGCCAGTAGTACTCTAGGGACGGTCGACTACGAGCAGTACTTC.

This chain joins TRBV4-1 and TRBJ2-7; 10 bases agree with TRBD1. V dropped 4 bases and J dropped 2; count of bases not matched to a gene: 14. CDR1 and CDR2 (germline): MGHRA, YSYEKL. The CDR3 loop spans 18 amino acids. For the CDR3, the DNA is TGCGCCAGCAGCCCGACCGGAAGAGGGGACAGGGGCGCCTACGAGCAGTACTTC. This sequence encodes CASSPTGRGDRGAYEQYF.

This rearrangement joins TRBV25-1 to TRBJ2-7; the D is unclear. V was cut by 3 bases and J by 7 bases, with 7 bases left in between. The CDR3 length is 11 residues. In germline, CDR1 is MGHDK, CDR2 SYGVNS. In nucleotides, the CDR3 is TGTGCCAGCAGTGACTGGCGGGAGCAGTACTTC. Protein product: CASSDWREQYF.